A single sample is the source of the 3 T cell receptor beta chains below, sequenced in a study of CD8 T cells in Susac syndrome. An amount of RNA that ranged from roughly 0.5 to 1 ug was reverse transcribed with random hexamers. TCRdb independently ran MiXCR on the immunoSEQ multiplex PCR reads; one entry per CDR3 protein. The sample has about 140,000 distinct CDR3 sequences; 94% are singletons. Source material: CD8+ T cells from PBMCs. These receptors all stem from a human donor in good health.

The chain combines TRBV20-1 with TRBJ2-7; D is perhaps TRBD2 (5 bases). Germline-derived CDR1 and CDR2 are DFQATT and SNEGSKA (reference sequence). V lost 1 base, J lost 3 bases, and 10 bases lay in between. This CDR3 spans 13 amino acids. The CDR3 DNA reads as TGCAGTGCTAGAGTTCCAGACTACTACGAGCAGTACTTC. This sequence encodes CSARVPDYYEQYF.

The rearrangement joins TRBV27 to TRBJ2-7; tentatively, D is TRBD2 (5 bases). The CDR3 sequence is 15 residues long. Trimming removed 3 bases from V and 5 bases from J, with 17 bases in between. CDR1 MNHEY and CDR2 SMNVEV come from the germline V gene (reference sequence). CDR3 coding DNA: TGTGCCAGCAGTTTCTCGGCGGAGGAGGTCCACGAGCAGTACTTC. Amino acid sequence: CASSFSAEEVHEQYF.

The chain uses TRBV29-1 and TRBJ1-1, with 7 bases matching TRBD1. CDR3 length: 12 amino acids. CDR1 is SQVTM and CDR2 is ANQGSEA in the germline V gene. V lost 7 bases to trimming and J lost 4 bases; unmatched junction nucleotides: 6. This CDR3 is CSAGGEATEAFF. CDR3 DNA sequence: TGCAGCGCAGGGGGAGAGGCCACTGAAGCTTTCTTT.